Detailed here is one T cell receptor beta chain. The record originates from a study of blood T cell repertoires in COVID-19. Study as a whole: The study drew acute and convalescent COVID-19 samples from the United States, Italy and Spain. Sources were T cells, B-cell-depleted T cells, or PBMCs; the material itself was cDNA or gDNA.

Each recovered donor of Cohort 3 presented with two negative PCRs, clearance, or symptom resolution. In the source study's methods: Estimates of nucleated cell counts were drawn from the amplification of reference gene primers. TCRdb's table, derived via immunoSEQ multiplex PCR, lists solely in-frame clones and lacks some. The DNA gave D and trimming, while V, J and clone size come from that table. This repertoire shows 150,000 to 200,000 clones, about nine tenths found once; its top ten account for around 0.77%. The sequenced sample was PBMCs or T cells enriched from blood (not recorded which). This TCR was recovered from a woman in her late teens or twenties who had recovered from COVID-19.

CDR3: CASSIGQGLYEQYF. CDR3 nucleotides: TGTGCCAGTAGTATAGGACAGGGTCTCTACGAGCAGTACTTC. This chain connects TRBV19 to TRBJ2-7, with TRBD1 identical over 7 bases. CDR3 length: 14 amino acids. Germline trimming cut 1 base from V and 3 bases from J; bases unmatched to any gene: 3. Per germline, CDR1 LNHDA and CDR2 SQIVND (reference sequence).